This T cell receptor (beta chain) was sequenced in a study of Graves' ophthalmopathy and Graves' hyperthyroidism. Overall study findings and caveats: Thyroid clonotypes that were expanded above 0.001 frequency mostly also appeared in blood.

Trimming took 8 bases from V and 4 from J; bases not matched to a gene: 1. This CDR3 spans 15 amino acids. From RNA, the CDR3 regions of TCR beta chains were amplified and sequenced. First-round RT-PCR employed HTBI primers, with a second-round multiplex PCR after it. Each CDR3 protein is one row after TCRdb ran MiXCR on the multiplex PCR reads. The sample consists of hundreds of thousands of distinct CDR3 sequences, around 21% of them appearing once. Ages of hyperthyroidism patients ran from 18 to 65, and their diagnoses were new, under 2 months' duration. In its sample, this clonotype was seen many times. Its target is unknown.

Sequencing was done on a sample of peripheral blood. The chain uses TRBV12-3 or TRBV12-4 and TRBJ2-2, with 16 bases that match TRBD2. The clonotype originates from a young woman with stable Graves' hyperthyroidism. The CDR3 DNA sequence: TGTGCCAGCGGGACTAGCGGGAGGGCCACCGGGGAGCTGTTTTTT. Translation: CASGTSGRATGELFF.